The 15 T cell receptor beta chains below all came from one sample that was sequenced in a study of patients and donors after allogeneic stem cell transplantation. One entry per CDR3 protein, called by TCRdb with MiXCR from the RT-PCR reads. This repertoire shows around 240,000 distinct CDR3 sequences, roughly 14% found once; its top ten account for around 10%. What was sequenced was blood, either unsorted or a sorted T cell fraction (not recorded which). All receptors come from a human donor who was either an allogeneic HSCT recipient or a stem cell or donor lymphocyte infusion donor (not recorded which). It is not recorded whose cells these are; they may come from a transplant donor.

This clonotype has a count of ten or more. The J gene is TRBJ1-5, the V gene TRBV4-1; maybe TRBD1 (6 bases). Per the germline V gene, CDR1 is MGHRA and CDR2 is YSYEKL. This CDR3 is built from 16 residues. V was clipped by 0 bases and J by 2 bases, with 11 bases between them. This chain's CDR3 is CASSQEGGGGNQPQHF. CDR3 nucleotides: TGCGCCAGCAGCCAAGAAGGAGGGGGTGGCAATCAGCCCCAGCATTTT.

The chain links TRBV4-3 to TRBJ2-3; a possible D gene is TRBD2 (6 bases). The CDR3 consists of 15 residues. V was clipped by 0 bases and J by 2 bases, with 9 bases between them. CDR1 and CDR2 (germline): LGHNA, YSLEER. Here the CDR3 reads CASSQDTGDTDTQYF. The CDR3 nucleotides are TGCGCCAGCAGCCAAGATACGGGGGACACAGATACGCAGTATTTT.

The gene calls are TRBV20-1 and TRBJ1-1; TRBD1 is a possible D gene (6 bases). This CDR3 is 11 amino acids long. Germline CDR1 DFQATT, CDR2 SNEGSKA (reference sequence). V dropped 5 bases and J dropped 7 bases, with 11 bases sitting between them. As DNA, the CDR3 is TGCAGTGCTCGAGGGGGAGGTGAAGCTTTCTTT. Translated, it gives CSARGGGEAFF.

This clonotype was found many times. This chain connects TRBV15 to TRBJ1-6, with D uncertain. Germline CDR1 reads LNHNV; CDR2 reads YYDKDF (reference sequence). There are 14 residues in the CDR3. Trimming took off 7 bases at V and 5 bases at J, with 12 bases between the two ends. In nucleotides, the CDR3 is TGTGCCACCACGGTCGGGTATGATAATTCACCCCTCCACTTT. Its translation: CATTVGYDNSPLHF.

The gene calls are TRBV7-8 and TRBJ2-2, with 11 bases identical to TRBD2. Germline V gene data show CDR1 as SGHVS and CDR2 as FQNEAQ. V trimming: 5 bases; J trimming: 5 bases; junction bases outside the gene matches: 7. This CDR3 is 16 amino acids long. The CDR3, as DNA: TGTGCCAGCAGCAAACCGGGACTAGCGGTAACCGGGGAGCTGTTTTTT. Protein: CASSKPGLAVTGELFF.

The rearrangement links TRBV27 to TRBJ1-2; a possible D gene is TRBD1 (6 bases). This CDR3 is 14 amino acids long. Germline CDR1 reads MNHEY; CDR2 reads SMNVEV (reference sequence). V gave up 5 bases and J gave up 6 bases, with 16 bases separating them. CDR3 sequence: CASSVLGGLNGYTF. DNA for the CDR3: TGTGCCAGCAGTGTCTTGGGGGGGCTAAATGGCTACACCTTC.

This chain uses TRBV5-6 with TRBJ2-5; TRBD2 might be the D (5 bases). V lost 4 bases and J 2 bases, leaving 18 bases between the germline ends. The CDR3 contains 16 residues. Germline loops: CDR1 SGHDT, CDR2 YYEEEE. CDR3 in DNA: TGTGCCAGCAGCGCCTCAGCTGGACTGCGGCAAGAGACCCAGTACTTC. As protein: CASSASAGLRQETQYF.

V gene TRBV24-1 combines with J gene TRBJ1-3; no clear D. Germline V gene lookup returns CDR1 KGHDR and CDR2 SFDVKD. Trimming pared 3 bases from V and 8 bases from J, leaving 4 bases between. The CDR3 has 11 amino acids. CDR3 DNA: TGTGCCACCAGTGATGTTTACACCATATATTTT. Translating gives CATSDVYTIYF.

This clonotype was seen a handful of times. V usage is TRBV20-1 and J usage is TRBJ2-3, with TRBD2 identical over 7 bases. Germline V gene data show CDR1 as DFQATT and CDR2 as SNEGSKA (reference sequence). This CDR3 has 16 amino acids. J gave up 5 bases and V 1 base, and 12 bases lay outside the gene matches. CDR3 bases: TGCAGTGCTAGAGTCCCGGAGGTAGCGGGTAGAGATACGCAGTATTTT. This gives the protein CSARVPEVAGRDTQYF.

The V gene is TRBV7-9, the J gene TRBJ1-2, with 8 bases lining up with TRBD1. The trim removed 5 bases at V and 8 bases at J, leaving 7 bases unmatched. In germline, CDR1 is SEHNR, CDR2 FQNEAQ (reference sequence). The CDR3 consists of 13 residues. CDR3 nucleotide sequence: TGTGCCAGCAGCGAGGGACAGGTCGACGGCTACACCTTC. Its protein is CASSEGQVDGYTF.

Notes on this clonotype: At one boundary the junction diverges from the germline segment, which might be a read error. The chain joins TRBV20-1 to TRBJ1-1, with a possible D match to TRBD1 (6 bases). This CDR3 comprises 14 residues. Germline assignment: CDR1 DFQATT and CDR2 SNEGSKA (reference sequence). The CDR3 region has the DNA TGCAGTGCCAGAGGGGGGACAATGAACACTGAAGCTTTCTTT. It is translated as CSARGGTMNTEAFF.

Many counts were recorded for this clonotype. V and J are TRBV28 and TRBJ1-1; 8 positions agree with TRBD1. The germline V gene has CDR1 MDHEN and CDR2 SYDVKM. This CDR3 has 15 amino acids. V lost 5 bases and J lost 7; bases outside the gene matches: 12. The CDR3 sequence: CASSPPGQGKNEAFF. DNA of the CDR3: TGTGCCAGCAGTCCCCCCGGACAGGGTAAGAATGAAGCTTTCTTT.

The sample holds many counts of this clonotype. J is TRBJ1-5 and V is TRBV30, with D possibly TRBD1 on 5 matching bases. The V and J ends lost 4 bases and 5 bases respectively, with 18 bases between them. The germline CDR1 and CDR2 sequences are GTSNPN and SVGIG (reference sequence). The CDR3 runs 15 residues. Written as DNA, the CDR3 is TGTGCCTGGAATCCCGGGCCAGGGCGGCATCAGCCCCAGCATTTT. Protein: CAWNPGPGRHQPQHF. The complete variable domain, with remaining parts taken from reference TRBV30 and TRBJ1-5, reads SQTIHQWPATLVQPVGSPLSLECTVEGTSNPNLYWYRQAAGRGLQLLFYSVGIGQISSEVPQNLSASRPQDRQFILSSKKLLLSDSGFYLCAWNPGPGRHQPQHFGDGTRLSIL.

This clonotype was seen repeatedly, ten times or more. The CDR3: CASSFRSDTEAFF. CDR3 nucleotides: TGCGCCAGCAGCTTCAGGTCAGACACTGAAGCTTTCTTT. J is TRBJ1-1 and V is TRBV5-1, with D hard to call. V was cut by 2 bases and J by 3 bases, with 8 bases left in between. CDR3 length: 13 amino acids. The germline V gene has CDR1 SGHRS and CDR2 YFSETQ.

This clonotype was counted many times. V usage is TRBV30 and J usage is TRBJ1-1; D is undetermined. V was pared by 3 bases and J by 1 base, with 12 bases between. The CDR3 is 14 residues long. Germline V gene data show CDR1 as GTSNPN and CDR2 as SVGIG (reference sequence). Written as DNA, the CDR3 is TGTGCCTGGAGCTTATGGGGAACGAACACTGAAGCTTTCTTT. This gives the protein CAWSLWGTNTEAFF. Complete variable domain (other parts from reference TRBV30 and TRBJ1-1): SQTIHQWPATLVQPVGSPLSLECTVEGTSNPNLYWYRQAAGRGLQLLFYSVGIGQISSEVPQNLSASRPQDRQFILSSKKLLLSDSGFYLCAWSLWGTNTEAFFGQGTRLTVV.